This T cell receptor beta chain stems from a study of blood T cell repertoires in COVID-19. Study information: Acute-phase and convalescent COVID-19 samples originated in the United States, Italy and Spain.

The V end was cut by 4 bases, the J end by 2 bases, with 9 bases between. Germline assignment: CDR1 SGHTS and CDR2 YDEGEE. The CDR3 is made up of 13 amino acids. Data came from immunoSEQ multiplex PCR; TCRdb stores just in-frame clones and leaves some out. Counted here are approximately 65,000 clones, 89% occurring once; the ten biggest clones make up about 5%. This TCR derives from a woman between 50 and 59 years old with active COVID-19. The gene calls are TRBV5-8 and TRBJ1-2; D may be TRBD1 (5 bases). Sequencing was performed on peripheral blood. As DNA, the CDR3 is TGTGCCAGCAGCCTCCGGGGGAACTATGGCTACACCTTC. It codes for CASSLRGNYGYTF.